The clone carrying this T cell receptor beta chain has ten or more counts. Its specificity is not known. This CDR3 comprises 13 residues. Deletions cut 0 bases from V and 6 bases from J, with 9 bases between. The germline V gene encodes CDR1 SGHTA and CDR2 FQGNSA. What was amplified from RNA transcripts were TCR beta CDR3 regions. When the TCR CDR3 underwent first-round RT-PCR, the HTBI primer set was used. TCRdb re-analysed the multiplex PCR reads in MiXCR, keeping a single row per CDR3 protein. The repertoire holds about half a million distinct CDR3 sequences, with approximately 25% as singletons. The source of the sample is a study of T cells in Graves' hyperthyroidism and ophthalmopathy. Broader study findings: Using 13 V-J features, a model discriminated ophthalmopathy from stable hyperthyroidism.

The sequenced material came from blood. The sequence came from a woman in her twenties or thirties with Graves' ophthalmopathy. The chain is built from TRBV7-2 and TRBJ2-7, with D unresolved. DNA of the CDR3: TGTGCCAGCAGCTTAGCACTCAGAGGCGAGCAGTACTTC. This translates into CASSLALRGEQYF.